The clone carrying this T cell receptor (beta chain) has more than one count but fewer than ten. The antigen is undetermined. The sample comes from a study of regulatory T cells in long-lasting Graves disease. Study context: Over 5 years of antithyroid drugs plus positive TSH receptor antibodies defined persistent Graves' disease.

Researchers made TCR beta libraries by using iRepertoire HTBI primers and running Arm-PCR on CDR3 regions. TCRdb reprocessed the multiplex PCR reads via MiXCR and lists one record per CDR3 protein. Of 400,000 to 500,000 distinct CDR3 sequences in the sample, 20% to 25% were seen once. With 5 bases clipped from V and 5 bases from J, the junction kept 8 bases outside the gene matches. This CDR3 spans 15 amino acids. Germline V CDR1 and CDR2: MNHEY, SMNVEV (reference sequence). Described time point: persistent/refractory GD, antithyroid drugs over 5 years with positive TRAb. With RNA extracted from PBMCs as input, the TCR library was made. Whole-study results and caveats: When disease was persistent, TRBV28, TRBJ1-2 and TRBJ2-5 were the favored segments.

This material consisted of peripheral blood mononuclear cells (PBMCs), taken when the disease was refractory, from a patient treated with antithyroid drugs. The source is a female donor with Graves disease. The J gene is TRBJ2-2, the V gene TRBV27, with 7 bases matching TRBD1. CDR3 loop: CASSIRDSATGELFF. CDR3 bases: TGTGCCAGCAGTATCCGGGACAGTGCTACCGGGGAGCTGTTTTTT.